This TCR beta chain emerged from a study of T cell changes during pregnancy in multiple sclerosis. TCRdb's table, derived via immunoSEQ multiplex PCR, lists solely in-frame clones and lacks some. This table has tens of thousands of clones, approximately 90% appearing once. V shed 5 bases and J 5 bases; nucleotides not matched to a gene: 10. Germline CDR1 is SEHNR and CDR2 is FQNEAQ (reference sequence). The CDR3 runs to 17 residues. The sequence was collected from a female donor with multiple sclerosis, enrolled in a pregnancy study. Source: peripheral blood, taken before pregnancy. The rearrangement links TRBV7-9 to TRBJ2-5; 14 nucleotides agree with TRBD2. This chain's CDR3 is CASSPRLAGGPRETQYF. For the CDR3, the DNA is TGTGCCAGCAGCCCCCGACTAGCGGGGGGGCCGAGGGAGACCCAGTACTTC.